These 29 T cell receptor beta chains came from one sample sequenced in a study of tumor and adjacent non-tumor tissue in lung cancer. Three rounds of nested PCR, following a modified ARM-PCR protocol, produced the TCRbeta library. TCRdb reprocessed the multiplex PCR reads with MiXCR, giving one entry per CDR3 protein. The sample yields under 100,000 distinct CDR3 sequences, roughly 62% seen once. The template was RNA from unsorted bulk tissue. The sequencing sample was made of lung tumor tissue. These receptors were obtained from a man between 65 and 80 years old with non-small cell lung cancer.

In regard to this clonotype: Compared with germline, one end of the junction differs, possibly owing to a read error. This chain connects TRBV7-9 to TRBJ2-1; 11 bases align to TRBD2. This CDR3 spans 15 amino acids. The germline V gene encodes CDR1 SEHNR and CDR2 FQNEAQ (reference sequence). The CDR3 nucleotides read TGTGCCAGCAGCACCGGGACTAGCGGACACAATGGGCAGTTCTTC. Translating gives CASSTGTSGHNGQFF.

About this clonotype itself: The missing conserved phenylalanine or tryptophan at the end of this CDR3 makes a read error likely. The V and J genes are TRBV6-5 and TRBJ1-1; D gene uncertain. V was clipped by 0 bases and J by 8 bases, with 16 bases between them. The CDR3 is 15 residues long. CDR1 MNHEY and CDR2 SVGAGI come from the germline V gene. The CDR3 loop is CASSYSTAGQREAFL. CDR3 bases: TGTGCCAGCAGTTACTCGACGGCCGGGCAGAGGGAAGCTTTCCTT.

The chain couples TRBV14 to TRBJ2-5, with 8 bases lining up with TRBD2. The CDR3 has 13 residues. With V trimmed by 6 bases and J by 9 bases, 9 bases remained unmatched. The germline CDR1 and CDR2 sequences are SGHDN and FVKESK. The CDR3 sequence: CASSHGLAAAQYF. The CDR3 DNA reads TGTGCCAGCAGTCATGGACTAGCCGCGGCCCAGTACTTC. Together with reference TRBV14 and TRBJ2-5, the CDR3 gives the full variable domain: EAGVTQFPSHSVIEKGQTVTLRCDPISGHDNLYWYRRVMGKEIKFLLHFVKESKQDESGMPNNRFLAERTGGTYSTLKVQPAELEDSGVYFCASSHGLAAAQYFGPGTRLLVL.

The V gene is TRBV7-3, the J gene TRBJ2-3, with 9 bases aligning to TRBD2. The CDR3 consists of 17 residues. Germline CDR1 reads SGHTA; CDR2 reads FQGTGA. The ends lost 1 base at V and 2 bases at J; junction bases unmatched: 7. CDR3 residues: CASSLIGGGAFTDTQYF. CDR3 coding DNA: TGTGCCAGCAGCTTAATAGGCGGGGGGGCCTTCACAGATACGCAGTATTTT. Complete variable domain (other parts from reference TRBV7-3 and TRBJ2-3): GAGVSQTPSNKVTEKGKYVELRCDPISGHTALYWYRQSLGQGPEFLIYFQGTGAADDSGLPNDRFFAVRPEGSVSTLKIQRTERGDSAVYLCASSLIGGGAFTDTQYFGPGTRLTVL.

As to this clonotype: Since a much larger clone is just one base distant, this may be a read error. The chain employs TRBV20-1 and TRBJ2-5; 8 bases agree with TRBD2. The CDR3 consists of 16 residues. Germline CDR1 is DFQATT and CDR2 is SNEGSKA (reference sequence). This chain's CDR3 is CSAPTPSGGLQVTQYF. CDR3 DNA: TGCAGTGCCCCTACCCCCAGCGGGGGATTACAAGTGACCCAGTACTTC.

The chain uses TRBV4-1 and TRBJ2-3, with 12 bases identical to TRBD2. This CDR3 comprises 16 residues. After removal of 6 bases from V and 2 bases from J, the junction contained 6 bases not matched to a gene. Germline V gives CDR1 MGHRA, CDR2 YSYEKL. CDR3 sequence: CASRVTSGRLTDTQYF. The DNA of the CDR3 is TGCGCCAGCAGGGTCACTAGCGGGAGGCTCACAGATACGCAGTATTTT.

Regarding this clonotype: This may be a read error: a much more frequent sequence differs by one nucleotide. This chain connects TRBV12-3 or TRBV12-4 to TRBJ1-2, with no clear D. The CDR3 covers 15 residues. V shed 3 bases and J shed 5 bases, with 16 bases lying between them. CDR3 sequence (DNA): TGTGCCAGCAGTTTTCTCGGGAGGAAGCCATATGGCTACACCTTC. Protein product: CASSFLGRKPYGYTF.

With respect to this clonotype: The conserved closing phenylalanine or tryptophan is absent in this CDR3, likely reflecting a read error. V usage is TRBV24-1 and J usage is TRBJ2-1; 9 positions agree with TRBD1. Germline CDR1 KGHDR, CDR2 SFDVKD. CDR3 size: 18 residues. V trimming: 3 bases; J trimming: 6 bases; junction bases outside the gene matches: 14. This CDR3 is CATSDTQPGQGARNEQFL. The CDR3 DNA follows: TGTGCCACCAGTGATACTCAACCGGGACAGGGAGCGCGCAATGAGCAGTTCTTA.

The sample holds a few counts of this clonotype. One junction end does not reproduce the germline sequence, and a read error may be involved. This rearrangement joins TRBV4-2 to TRBJ2-1; 10 bases map to TRBD2. The CDR3 has 15 amino acids. CDR1 is LGHNA and CDR2 is YNFKEQ in the germline V gene. The CDR3: CAGSQGTSAGNEQFF. In DNA, the CDR3 is TGTGCCGGCAGCCAGGGGACTAGCGCGGGGAATGAGCAGTTCTTC.

On this clonotype: One end of the junction is discordant with germline, which a read error may explain. J is TRBJ2-7 and V is TRBV11-1; possibly TRBD1 or TRBD2 for D (5 bases each). The CDR3 runs 16 residues. Germline CDR1 reads SGHAT; CDR2 reads FQDESV (reference sequence). CDR3 coding DNA: TGTGCCAACAGCTCCCCTGGGACCGATAGCTTCTACGAGCAGTACTTC. Translated, it gives CANSSPGTDSFYEQYF.

Regarding this clonotype: The junction does not match germline at one end; this may be a read error. The chain links TRBV25-1 to TRBJ2-7; 8 bases are a match to TRBD1. Germline values: CDR1 MGHDK, CDR2 SYGVNS. This CDR3 comprises 13 residues. The CDR3 sequence is CTSSRGLTYEQYF. The CDR3 DNA follows: TGTACCAGCTCCAGGGGGCTAACCTACGAGCAGTACTTC.

This clonotype was seen repeatedly, ten times or more. V usage is TRBV4-1 and J usage is TRBJ2-3, with D unclear. The germline gives CDR1 MGHRA, CDR2 YSYEKL. V gave up 0 bases and J gave up 6 bases, with 13 bases separating them. This CDR3 has 15 residues. The CDR3 sequence: CASSQEGTVRDTQYF. CDR3 coding DNA: TGCGCCAGCAGCCAAGAAGGTACGGTGAGGGATACGCAGTATTTT.

Ten or more counts support this clonotype. This sequence joins TRBV20-1 and TRBJ2-3; perhaps TRBD2 as D (7 bases). With 6 bases removed from V and 2 bases from J, the gap between germline ends came to 24 bases. Per germline, CDR1 DFQATT and CDR2 SNEGSKA (reference sequence). This CDR3 region has 17 residues. The CDR3 protein is CSALLLGGRPLTDTQYF. Here the CDR3 DNA reads TGCAGTGCCCTTTTGTTGGGGGGGCGACCCCTCACAGATACGCAGTATTTT.

This clonotype was picked up many times. The V call is TRBV5-5, the J call TRBJ2-1, with D possibly called TRBD1 or TRBD2 (6 bases each). Germline assignment: CDR1 SGHKS and CDR2 YYEKEE (reference sequence). The CDR3 runs 16 residues. The V and J ends lost 0 bases and 6 bases respectively, with 16 bases between them. The DNA of the CDR3 is TGTGCCAGCAGCTTGGCCGGGGGCAGGCTGATCAATGAGCAGTTCTTC. Protein product: CASSLAGGRLINEQFF.

This clonotype was seen a handful of times. An end of the junction does not agree with germline; a read error may underlie this. The chain uses TRBV6-1 and TRBJ1-5, with 7 nucleotides matching TRBD1. Germline CDR1 and CDR2: MNHNS and SASEGT. This CDR3 has 13 residues. CDR3 coding DNA: TGTGCCAGCAGGGACAGGATTAATCAGCCCCGGCATTTT. This codes for CASRDRINQPRHF.

The J gene is TRBJ2-7, the V gene TRBV14; TRBD2 is a possible D gene (6 bases). The CDR3 totals 18 residues. Germline values: CDR1 SGHDN, CDR2 FVKESK. Trimming removed 1 base from V and 4 bases from J, with 23 bases in between. DNA for the CDR3: TGTGCCAGCAGCCAAGTAGTTCGACCGCCGGGACTGGGATACGAGCAGTACTTC. Its protein is CASSQVVRPPGLGYEQYF.

Comments on this clonotype: A clone one base away is much larger, so this may be a read error. V is TRBV20-1 and J is TRBJ2-4, with TRBD1 matching over 9 bases. The ends lost 5 bases at V and 6 bases at J; junction bases unmatched: 8. The CDR3 loop spans 14 amino acids. From germline, CDR1 is DFQATT and CDR2 SNEGSKA (reference sequence). In DNA form, the CDR3 reads TGCAGTGCTCCTGGGACAGGGAAGGTAAACATTCAGTACTTC. Amino acid sequence: CSAPGTGKVNIQYF.

As concerns this clonotype: Possible read error: a much larger clone is one base away. This chain joins TRBV5-8 and TRBJ2-5; tentatively, D is TRBD2 (5 bases). Per germline, CDR1 SGHTS and CDR2 YDEGEE. CDR3 length: 11 residues. The CDR3 is CASSLWETRYF. CDR3 nucleotides: TGTGCCAGCAGCTTGTGGGAGACCCGGTACTTC.

As for this clonotype: A much larger clone lies a single base off, so this may be a read error. This chain joins TRBV5-6 and TRBJ2-3, with TRBD2 as a possible D gene (6 bases). CDR1 SGHDT and CDR2 YYEEEE come from the germline V gene. The CDR3 runs to 15 residues. V lost 2 bases to trimming and J lost 2 bases, with 12 bases between them. CDR3 DNA: TGTGCCAGCAGCTTCACCTGGACTATCACAGATACGCAGTATTTT. Protein sequence: CASSFTWTITDTQYF.

The J gene is TRBJ1-2, the V gene TRBV20-1, with TRBD1 matching over 8 bases. V was pared by 0 bases and J by 3 bases, with 9 bases of the junction left unmatched. The CDR3 is 16 residues long. The V gene's germline CDR1 is DFQATT and CDR2 SNEGSKA (reference sequence). The CDR3 sequence is CSARDTSRGRDYGYTF. CDR3 bases: TGCAGTGCTAGAGACACTTCCAGGGGGCGCGACTATGGCTACACCTTC.

With respect to this clonotype: Germline and junction disagree at one end, which may indicate a read error. The rearrangement uses TRBV11-2 and TRBJ2-3, with D possibly TRBD1 on 7 matching bases. Per germline, CDR1 SGHAT and CDR2 FQNNGV. This CDR3 spans 16 amino acids. The CDR3 bases are TGTACCAGCAGCCGGGGACTGGCGGAATGGACAGGTACGCAGTATTTT. It encodes CTSSRGLAEWTGTQYF.

This clonotype was seen a single time. This sequence joins TRBV5-5 and TRBJ2-1; 10 bases line up with TRBD1. Unmatched junction bases numbered 10, after V lost 4 bases and J lost 9 bases. CDR3 size: 15 residues. The germline CDR1 and CDR2 sequences are SGHKS and YYEKEE (reference sequence). DNA for the CDR3: TGTGCCAGCAGCCGCACAGGACAGGGGGACATTGAGCAGTTCTTC. Its translation is CASSRTGQGDIEQFF.

This clonotype has more than one count but fewer than ten. This clone may be a read error of a much larger clone one base away. The chain recombines TRBV20-1 with TRBJ1-3, with D possibly being TRBD1 (5 bases). Between the trimmed V and J ends, which lost 7 bases and 4 bases, there was a span of 14 bases. CDR1 and CDR2 from the germline V gene are DFQATT and SNEGSKA (reference sequence). The CDR3 runs 13 residues. The CDR3 nucleotides are TGCAGTGTCAGACAGACCGCCGGAAACACCATATATTTT. Encoded protein: CSVRQTAGNTIYF.

This clonotype was seen ten or more times. The chain is built from TRBV29-1 and TRBJ2-4; possibly TRBD1 or TRBD2 for D (5 bases each). CDR1 SQVTM and CDR2 ANQGSEA come from the germline V gene. The V gene lost 4 bases and the J gene lost 9 bases, with 13 bases spanning the gap. The CDR3 spans 12 residues. CDR3 DNA: TGCAGCGTTGTGAAAGGGGCGGGCATTCAGTACTTC. It is translated as CSVVKGAGIQYF.

Points on this clonotype: In this CDR3 the conserved last residue, phenylalanine or tryptophan, is missing, so a read error is likely. This chain joins TRBV11-2 and TRBJ1-6; D perhaps matches TRBD1 (5 bases). The V end was cut by 4 bases, the J end by 10 bases, with 17 bases between. Germline V gene lookup returns CDR1 SGHAT and CDR2 FQNNGV. The CDR3 runs to 15 residues. CDR3 loop: CASSSMWTRTSPLHS. The CDR3 bases are TGTGCCAGCAGCTCAATGTGGACAAGGACCTCACCCCTCCACTCT.

Of note for this clonotype: An end of the junction does not agree with germline; a read error may underlie this. The chain couples TRBV6-5 to TRBJ2-6, with D tentatively TRBD1 or TRBD2 (5 bases each). From germline, CDR1 is MNHEY and CDR2 SVGAGI. This CDR3 is 16 amino acids long. CDR3 in DNA: TGTGTCAGCAGTTACCTGGCGGACTCTGGGGCCAACGTCCTGACTTTT. Protein sequence: CVSSYLADSGANVLTF.

A word on this clonotype: The missing conserved phenylalanine or tryptophan at the end of this CDR3 makes a read error likely. The V call is TRBV6-1, the J call TRBJ1-2, with no clear D. Germline V lookup: CDR1 MNHNS, CDR2 SASEGT. This CDR3 has 12 residues. Trimming stripped 11 bases from V and 6 bases from J, with 16 bases between. The CDR3 loop is CAGSLKGDGYTL. The CDR3 bases are TGTGCCGGGAGCCTGAAGGGAGATGGCTACACCCTC.

For this clonotype: This could be a read error, since a much larger clone is one nucleotide away. The chain has TRBV20-1 and TRBJ1-5; no clear D. Germline V gives CDR1 DFQATT, CDR2 SNEGSKA (reference sequence). The CDR3 extends over 15 amino acids. CDR3: CSVRDSRTLNQPQHF. In nucleotides, the CDR3 is TGCAGTGTTAGAGATTCACGGACCCTTAATCAGCCCCAGCATTTT.

Only a few counts were recorded for this clonotype. A much larger clone sits a single nucleotide away, making a read error possible. The rearrangement links TRBV6-6 to TRBJ1-2; D gene ambiguous. Germline V CDR1 and CDR2: MNHNY, SVGAGI (reference sequence). This CDR3 has 13 residues. Trimming cost V 5 bases and J 10 bases, with 17 bases left between them. This CDR3 reads CASSTTSTLVYTF. The CDR3 bases are TGTGCCAGCAGTACCACCTCGACACTAGTCTACACCTTC.